Listed below are T cell receptor beta chains from one sample, sequenced in a study of Graves' ophthalmopathy and Graves' hyperthyroidism. TCRdb recomputed calls from the multiplex PCR reads with MiXCR, one row per CDR3 protein. The table has under 400,000 distinct CDR3 sequences, around a sixth seen once. The specimen sequenced was peripheral blood. The receptors come from an adult man with Graves' ophthalmopathy. Both conserved end residues are part of each CDR3. A D gene is named only where the DNA matches it firmly. Clone sizes are given selectively: once, few, many, or a class where the clone is expanded.

DNA | CDR3 | size | V | D | J
TGTGCCAGCAGCCCCGGGATAGGGAGCCCTAGTGAGCAGTACTTC | CASSPGIGSPSEQYF | many | TRBV7-2 | . | TRBJ2-7
TGTGCCTGGAGTGTATTTAGGCTAGCGGGAACCGGGGAGCTGTTTTTT | CAWSVFRLAGTGELFF | . | TRBV30 | TRBD2 | TRBJ2-2
TGTGCCAGCAGTTTAGACCGAACCGGGGAGCTGTTTTTT | CASSLDRTGELFF | many | TRBV12-3/TRBV12-4 | . | TRBJ2-2
TGTGCCAGCAGTTACTCAATGAATGGAAACACCATATATTTT | CASSYSMNGNTIYF | . | TRBV6-5 | . | TRBJ1-3
TGCAGTGTATATGGGGGAACTAGCGGGAGTACCGAGACCCAGTACTTC | CSVYGGTSGSTETQYF | once | TRBV20-1 | TRBD2 | TRBJ2-5
TGTGCCAGCAGGCAGGGACTAGGCGAAGATGAGCAGTTCTTC | CASRQGLGEDEQFF | many | TRBV7-9 | TRBD2 | TRBJ2-1
TGTGCCAGCAGTTACTCAGGACAGGGGGAAATGAACACTGAAGCTTTCTTT | CASSYSGQGEMNTEAFF | . | TRBV6-2/TRBV6-3 | TRBD1 | TRBJ1-1
TGTGCCAGCAGCTTAGACGTCTACAATGAGCAGTTCTTC | CASSLDVYNEQFF | many | TRBV7-9 | . | TRBJ2-1
TGTGCCAGCAGTTTACAGGGGCGGTTTGGCGGGGAGCTGTTTTTT | CASSLQGRFGGELFF | once | TRBV12-3/TRBV12-4 | . | TRBJ2-2
TGTGCCAGCAGCTTAGCGGGCGCCTCTAATCCCGGAGGCTACACCTTC | CASSLAGASNPGGYTF | many | TRBV7-2 | . | TRBJ1-2
TGTGCCAGCTGCCGGGGCGGGGCTATTCAAGAGACCCAGTACTTC | CASCRGGAIQETQYF | many | TRBV2 | . | TRBJ2-5
TGTGCCAGCAGTGAAGTGACAGGGAGCAATCAGCCCCAGCATTTT | CASSEVTGSNQPQHF | many | TRBV6-1 | TRBD1 | TRBJ1-5
TGTGCCTGGAGTGTGGGGGGGTCTCGTCAGCCCCAGCATTTT | CAWSVGGSRQPQHF | many | TRBV30 | . | TRBJ1-5
TGTGCCAGCAGCACAGGGGCTTATAATTCACCCCTCCACTTT | CASSTGAYNSPLHF | many | TRBV6-5 | TRBD1 | TRBJ1-6
TGTGCCAGCAGTCCCAGACTAAAAGCAGGGGGGCCTTGGGAGACCCAGTACTTC | CASSPRLKAGGPWETQYF | few | TRBV12-3/TRBV12-4 | . | TRBJ2-5
TGTGCCTCTAGGGGGCTCGAGGAGACCCAGTACTTC | CASRGLEETQYF | many | TRBV11-2 | TRBD1 | TRBJ2-5
TGCAGTGCGCCAAGGGACAGTAATTCACCCCTCCACTTT | CSAPRDSNSPLHF | many | TRBV20-1 | TRBD1 | TRBJ1-6
TGTGCCAGCAACGTACTAGCCCCGGGAGCTTATAGCAATCAGCCCCAGCATTTT | CASNVLAPGAYSNQPQHF | many | TRBV28 | . | TRBJ1-5
TGTGCCAGCAGCCCCCGGGGGGGGACAAACGAGCAGTACTTC | CASSPRGGTNEQYF | many | TRBV27 | TRBD2 | TRBJ2-7
TGTGCCAGCCACCGACAGGACCAAGAGACCCAGTACTTC | CASHRQDQETQYF | many | TRBV28 | . | TRBJ2-5